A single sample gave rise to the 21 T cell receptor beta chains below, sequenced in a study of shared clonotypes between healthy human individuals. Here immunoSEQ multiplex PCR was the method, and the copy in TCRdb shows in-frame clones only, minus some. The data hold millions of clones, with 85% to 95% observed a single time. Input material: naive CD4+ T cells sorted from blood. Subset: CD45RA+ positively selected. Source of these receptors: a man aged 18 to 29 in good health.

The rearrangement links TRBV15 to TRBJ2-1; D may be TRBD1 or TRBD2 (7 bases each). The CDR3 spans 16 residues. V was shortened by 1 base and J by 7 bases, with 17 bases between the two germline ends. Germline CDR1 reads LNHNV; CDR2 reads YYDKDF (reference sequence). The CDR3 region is CATSRGEGAVANEQFF. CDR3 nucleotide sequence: TGTGCCACCAGCAGAGGGGAGGGGGCGGTAGCGAATGAGCAGTTCTTC.

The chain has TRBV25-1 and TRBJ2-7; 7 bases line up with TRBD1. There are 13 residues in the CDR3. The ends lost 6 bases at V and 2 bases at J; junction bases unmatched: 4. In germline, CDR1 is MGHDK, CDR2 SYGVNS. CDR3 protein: CASRDRVTYEQYF. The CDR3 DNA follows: TGTGCCAGCAGAGACAGGGTAACCTACGAGCAGTACTTC.

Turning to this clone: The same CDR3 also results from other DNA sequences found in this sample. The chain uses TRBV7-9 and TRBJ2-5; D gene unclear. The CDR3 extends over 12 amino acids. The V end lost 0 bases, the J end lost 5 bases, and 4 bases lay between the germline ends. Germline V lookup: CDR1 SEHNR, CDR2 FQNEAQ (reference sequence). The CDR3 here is CASSLALETQYF. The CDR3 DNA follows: TGTGCCAGCAGCTTAGCGCTGGAGACCCAGTACTTC.

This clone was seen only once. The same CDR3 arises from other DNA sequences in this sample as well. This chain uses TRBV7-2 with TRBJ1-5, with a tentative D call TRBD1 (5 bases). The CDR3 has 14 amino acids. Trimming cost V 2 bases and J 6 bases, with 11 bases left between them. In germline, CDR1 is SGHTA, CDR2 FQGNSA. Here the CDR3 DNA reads TGTGCCAGCAGCTTAAGGGGAGGAAGTCAGCCCCAGCATTTT. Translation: CASSLRGGSQPQHF.

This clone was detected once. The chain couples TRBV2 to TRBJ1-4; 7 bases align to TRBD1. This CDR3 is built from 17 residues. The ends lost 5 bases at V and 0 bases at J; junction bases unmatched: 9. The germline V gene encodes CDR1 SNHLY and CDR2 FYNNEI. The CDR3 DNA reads TGTGCCAGCAGTCCGGACAGGATAGTTGCAACTAATGAAAAACTGTTTTTT. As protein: CASSPDRIVATNEKLFF.

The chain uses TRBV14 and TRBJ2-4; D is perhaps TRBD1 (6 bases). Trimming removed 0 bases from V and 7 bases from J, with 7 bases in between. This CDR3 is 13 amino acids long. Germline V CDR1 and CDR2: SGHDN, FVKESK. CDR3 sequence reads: CASSQDQGNIQYF. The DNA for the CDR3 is TGTGCCAGCAGCCAAGATCAGGGGAACATTCAGTACTTC.

CDR3 sequence (DNA): TGTGCCAGCAGTCCCGGGACGGCGAACACCGGGGAGCTGTTTTTT. Protein sequence: CASSPGTANTGELFF. The J gene is TRBJ2-2, the V gene TRBV11-2; D might be TRBD1 or TRBD2, each matching 5 bases. The germline V and J ends were trimmed by 6 bases and 0 bases, with 11 bases remaining between them. Germline CDR1 is SGHAT and CDR2 is FQNNGV. There are 15 residues in the CDR3.

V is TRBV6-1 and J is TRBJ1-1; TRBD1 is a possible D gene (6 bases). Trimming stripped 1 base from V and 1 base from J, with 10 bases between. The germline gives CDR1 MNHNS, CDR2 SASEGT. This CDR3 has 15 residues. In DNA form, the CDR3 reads TGTGCCAGCAGTGAAGGGACAGTAGGGAACACTGAAGCTTTCTTT. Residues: CASSEGTVGNTEAFF.

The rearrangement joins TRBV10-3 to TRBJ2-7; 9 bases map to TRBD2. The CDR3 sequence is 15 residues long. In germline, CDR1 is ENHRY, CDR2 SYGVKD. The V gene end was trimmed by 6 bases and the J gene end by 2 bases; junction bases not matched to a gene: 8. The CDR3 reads CAIRVAGAIPYEQYF. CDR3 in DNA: TGTGCCATCAGGGTAGCGGGAGCGATACCCTACGAGCAGTACTTC.

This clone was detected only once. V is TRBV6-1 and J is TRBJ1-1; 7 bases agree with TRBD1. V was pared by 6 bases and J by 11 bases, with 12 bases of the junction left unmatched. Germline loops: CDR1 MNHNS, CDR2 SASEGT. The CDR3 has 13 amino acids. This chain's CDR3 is CASRETLEGAAFF. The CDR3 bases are TGTGCCAGCAGGGAGACTCTGGAGGGGGCGGCTTTCTTT.

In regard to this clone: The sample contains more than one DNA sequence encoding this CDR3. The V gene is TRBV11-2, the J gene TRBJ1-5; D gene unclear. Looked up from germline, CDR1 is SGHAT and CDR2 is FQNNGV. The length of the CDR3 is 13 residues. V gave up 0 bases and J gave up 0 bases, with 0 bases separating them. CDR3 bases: TGTGCCAGCAGCTTAGATAGCAATCAGCCCCAGCATTTT. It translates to CASSLDSNQPQHF.

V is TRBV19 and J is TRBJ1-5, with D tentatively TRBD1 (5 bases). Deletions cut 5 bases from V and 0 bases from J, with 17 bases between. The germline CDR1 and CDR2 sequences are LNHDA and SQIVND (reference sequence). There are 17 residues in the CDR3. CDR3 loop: CASSPIDRPNSNQPQHF. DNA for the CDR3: TGTGCCAGTAGTCCTATCGACAGACCAAATAGCAATCAGCCCCAGCATTTT. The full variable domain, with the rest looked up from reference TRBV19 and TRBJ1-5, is DGGITQSPKYLFRKEGQNVTLSCEQNLNHDAMYWYRQDPGQGLRLIYYSQIVNDFQKGDIAEGYSVSREKKESFPLTVTSAQKNPTAFYLCASSPIDRPNSNQPQHFGDGTRLSIL.

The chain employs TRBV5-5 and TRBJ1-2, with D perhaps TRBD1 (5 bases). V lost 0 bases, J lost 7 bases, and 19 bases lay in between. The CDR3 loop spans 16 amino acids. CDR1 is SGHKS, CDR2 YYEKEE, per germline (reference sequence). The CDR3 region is CASSLAMGDGASGYTF. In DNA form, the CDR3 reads TGTGCCAGCAGCTTGGCCATGGGGGACGGCGCGTCTGGCTACACCTTC.

Here the CDR3 reads CASSLIQGGGDEQYF. CDR3 coding DNA: TGTGCCAGCAGTTTGATACAGGGAGGCGGCGACGAGCAGTACTTC. V and J are TRBV27 and TRBJ2-7, with D possibly being TRBD1 or TRBD2 (6 bases each). Germline CDR1 reads MNHEY; CDR2 reads SMNVEV (reference sequence). The length of the CDR3 is 15 residues. Trimming pared 3 bases from V and 5 bases from J, leaving 17 bases between.

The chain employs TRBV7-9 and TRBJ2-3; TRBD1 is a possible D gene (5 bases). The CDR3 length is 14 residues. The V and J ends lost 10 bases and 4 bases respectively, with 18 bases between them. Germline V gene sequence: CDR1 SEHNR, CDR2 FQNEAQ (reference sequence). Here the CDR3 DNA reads TGTGCCACCGCCGAGGCCAAAGGGGCAGATACGCAGTATTTT. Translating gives CATAEAKGADTQYF.

The CDR3 loop reads CASSADRASNQPQHF. The CDR3 DNA is TGTGCCAGCAGCGCTGACAGGGCAAGCAATCAGCCCCAGCATTTT. The gene calls are TRBV28 and TRBJ1-5; 7 positions agree with TRBD1. V was pared by 6 bases and J by 1 base, with 6 bases of the junction left unmatched. CDR1 is MDHEN and CDR2 is SYDVKM in the germline V gene. The CDR3 length is 15 residues.

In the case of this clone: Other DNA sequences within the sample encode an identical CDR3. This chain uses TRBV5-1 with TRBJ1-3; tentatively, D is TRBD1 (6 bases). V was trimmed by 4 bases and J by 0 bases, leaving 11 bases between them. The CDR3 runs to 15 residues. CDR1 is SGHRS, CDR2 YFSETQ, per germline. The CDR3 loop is CASSLQGSSGNTIYF. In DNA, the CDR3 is TGCGCCAGCAGCCTACAGGGAAGCTCTGGAAACACCATATATTTT.

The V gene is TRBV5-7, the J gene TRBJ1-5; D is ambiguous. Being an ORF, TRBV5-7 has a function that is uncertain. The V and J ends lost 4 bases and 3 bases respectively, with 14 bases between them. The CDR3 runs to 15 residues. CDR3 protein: CASSPYQMYNQPQHF. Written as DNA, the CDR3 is TGTGCCAGCAGCCCCTATCAAATGTACAATCAGCCCCAGCATTTT.

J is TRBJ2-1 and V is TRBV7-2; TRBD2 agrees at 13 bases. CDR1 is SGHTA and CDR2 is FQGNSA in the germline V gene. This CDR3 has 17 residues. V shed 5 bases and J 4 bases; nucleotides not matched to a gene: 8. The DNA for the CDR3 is TGTGCCAGCAGCACAACTAGCGGGGGGGCGGCTTACAATGAGCAGTTCTTC. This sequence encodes CASSTTSGGAAYNEQFF.

CDR3 protein: CASSSWEQGGYNEQFF. The CDR3 DNA is TGCGCCAGCAGTTCTTGGGAACAGGGGGGATACAATGAGCAGTTCTTC. The chain has TRBV5-1 and TRBJ2-1; TRBD1 matches at 8 bases. V dropped 5 bases and J dropped 4; count of bases not matched to a gene: 11. The CDR3 consists of 16 residues. Germline V gene data show CDR1 as SGHRS and CDR2 as YFSETQ.

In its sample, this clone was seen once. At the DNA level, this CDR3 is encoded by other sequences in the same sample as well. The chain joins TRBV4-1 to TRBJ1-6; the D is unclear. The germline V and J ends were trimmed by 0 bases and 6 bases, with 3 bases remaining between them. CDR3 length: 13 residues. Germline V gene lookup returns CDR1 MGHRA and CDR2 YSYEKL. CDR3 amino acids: CASSQDPNSPLHF. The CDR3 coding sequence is TGCGCCAGCAGCCAAGACCCTAATTCACCCCTCCACTTT.